What follows describes a single T cell receptor beta chain. Its antigen remains unknown. The data were taken from a study of beta chain features in type 1 diabetes. Study-level results: All four CD4+ subsets from Type 1 diabetes patients carried moderately but significantly shorter TCRB CDR3s.

The study reverse transcribed the entire isolated RNA, so it sequenced expressed TCRB transcripts. Assay used: immunoSEQ multiplex PCR; TCRdb lists only in-frame clones, some missing. Seen here are 250,000 to 300,000 clones, around 25% observed once, and the top ten hold roughly 0.011%. Germline V gives CDR1 SEHNR, CDR2 FQNEAQ (reference sequence). The CDR3 is made up of 16 amino acids. Trimming cost V 2 bases and J 5 bases, with 18 bases left between them. This clonotype originated in a woman in her 30s with type 1 diabetes. The source material was naive CD4+ T cells from blood. The chain joins TRBV7-9 to TRBJ2-5; D perhaps matches TRBD2 (6 bases). The CDR3: CASSLPPGRGLETQYF. The CDR3 nucleotides are TGTGCCAGCAGCTTACCCCCCGGGAGAGGATTGGAGACCCAGTACTTC.